What follows are 12 T cell receptor beta chains derived from one specimen sequenced in a study of blood T cell repertoires in COVID-19 (TCRdb year 2020). Receptor libraries were prepared by the immunoSEQ multiplex PCR assay. Not all clones reach the TCRdb copy of this immuneACCESS table, which keeps in-frame sequences only. Checked studies attribute under half of the gap to unresolved V genes and leave the rest unexplained. Recorded for this sample are just over 90,000 clones; about 86% of them occurred a single time. Around 19% of the sample rests with the top ten. Sequenced: peripheral blood. The origin of the receptors is a woman of 80 years or more with acute or convalescent COVID-19.

The CDR3 DNA is TGTGCCAGCAGCTCCTGGCCGAACACTGAAGCTTTCTTT. Amino acid sequence: CASSSWPNTEAFF. V usage is TRBV11-1 and J usage is TRBJ1-1, with D uncertain. The length of the CDR3 is 13 residues. Trimming took 4 bases from V and 1 from J, leaving 7 bases between them. Germline CDR1 is SGHAT and CDR2 is FQDESV (reference sequence).

V is TRBV11-2 and J is TRBJ2-3, with D possibly matching TRBD2 (6 bases). The CDR3 sequence is 16 residues long. Trimming removed 5 bases from V and 1 base from J, with 16 bases in between. Germline CDR1 and CDR2: SGHAT and FQNNGV. CDR3 sequence (DNA): TGTGCCAGCAGCCCCCGAGTCGGGGGAGGCACAGATACGCAGTATTTT. This translates into CASSPRVGGGTDTQYF.

The rearrangement joins TRBV28 to TRBJ2-7; TRBD2 matches 9 bases. V was clipped by 2 bases and J by 7 bases; unmatched bases: 6. The CDR3 spans 14 residues. The germline V gene encodes CDR1 MDHEN and CDR2 SYDVKM. The CDR3 region is CASSLSGGGAEQYF. The CDR3 region has the DNA TGTGCCAGCAGTTTAAGTGGCGGGGGGGCGGAGCAGTACTTC.

This sequence joins TRBV4-1 and TRBJ1-6; possibly TRBD1 for D (5 bases). CDR3 length: 15 amino acids. Per the germline V gene, CDR1 is MGHRA and CDR2 is YSYEKL. Trimming shortened V by 4 bases and J by 9 bases, and 16 bases separated the two germline ends. CDR3 DNA sequence: TGCGCCAGCAGCCCTCGCGCGCAGGGAGGTTCACCCCTCCACTTT. As protein: CASSPRAQGGSPLHF.

The V and J genes are TRBV7-9 and TRBJ1-4, with TRBD1 as a possible D gene (6 bases). CDR1 and CDR2 from the germline V gene are SEHNR and FQNEAQ (reference sequence). Trimming removed 6 bases from V and 7 bases from J, with 18 bases in between. CDR3 size: 15 residues. In DNA form, the CDR3 reads TGTGCCAGCAGTCAAACAGGGAAGGGGAGTGAAAAACTGTTTTTT. As protein: CASSQTGKGSEKLFF.

In this sample, this clone is medium-sized (0.01 to 0.1%). The chain carries TRBV28 and TRBJ2-5, with TRBD1 matching 10 bases. The CDR3 has 19 amino acids. J gave up 5 bases and V 5 bases, and 20 bases lay outside the gene matches. Germline CDR1 MDHEN, CDR2 SYDVKM. This CDR3 is CASSPIPKGQGYVLETQYF. In DNA form, the CDR3 reads TGTGCCAGCAGTCCTATCCCCAAGGGACAGGGGTATGTTTTGGAGACCCAGTACTTC.

J is TRBJ2-3 and V is TRBV5-1; 14 positions agree with TRBD2. Looked up from germline, CDR1 is SGHRS and CDR2 is YFSETQ. Losses at the gene ends were 4 bases for V and 3 bases for J; bases not matched to a gene: 7. CDR3 length: 17 amino acids. CDR3 loop: CASSAGTSGGQTDTQYF. In DNA form, the CDR3 reads TGCGCCAGCAGCGCCGGGACTAGCGGGGGCCAAACAGATACGCAGTATTTT.

The genes are TRBV10-2 and TRBJ1-5, with 8 bases matching TRBD1. The J segment lost 7 bases and the V segment lost 8 bases, leaving 7 bases of the junction unmatched. Germline assignment: CDR1 WSHSY and CDR2 SAAADI. The length of the CDR3 is 13 residues. The CDR3 loop is CASGPDRVQPQHF. Written as DNA, the CDR3 is TGCGCCAGCGGACCGGACAGGGTACAGCCCCAGCATTTT.

The V and J genes are TRBV2 and TRBJ1-2; 8 nucleotides line up with TRBD1. Germline lookup yields CDR1 SNHLY and CDR2 FYNNEI. There are 13 residues in the CDR3. V trimming: 5 bases; J trimming: 3 bases; junction bases outside the gene matches: 2. CDR3: CASSKDRDYGYTF. DNA for the CDR3: TGTGCCAGCAGTAAGGACAGGGACTATGGCTACACCTTC.

This clone showed up just a few times. V gene TRBV10-3 combines with J gene TRBJ2-1, with 14 bases aligning to TRBD2. The CDR3 sequence is 15 residues long. V lost 6 bases, J lost 8 bases, and 6 bases stayed unmatched. Germline V gives CDR1 ENHRY, CDR2 SYGVKD. The CDR3 sequence is CAIRLTSGGAYEQFF. Written as DNA, the CDR3 is TGTGCCATCAGGCTGACTAGCGGGGGGGCCTATGAGCAGTTCTTC.

The sample holds a few counts of this clone. The chain combines TRBV7-9 with TRBJ2-7; maybe TRBD2 (6 bases). The CDR3 sequence is 13 residues long. Germline V gene sequence: CDR1 SEHNR, CDR2 FQNEAQ (reference sequence). Between the trimmed V and J ends, which lost 2 bases and 3 bases, there was a span of 8 bases. As DNA, the CDR3 is TGTGCCAGCAGCTTATCGGGACTCTACGAGCAGTACTTC. Translation gives CASSLSGLYEQYF.

The chain couples TRBV11-2 to TRBJ1-2; 9 bases match TRBD1. The trim removed 4 bases at V and 8 bases at J, leaving 11 bases unmatched. This CDR3 is 15 amino acids long. Germline CDR1 and CDR2: SGHAT and FQNNGV. CDR3 coding DNA: TGTGCCAGCAGCTCTCTACAGGGGGCTGTAGGGGGCTACACCTTC. Translating gives CASSSLQGAVGGYTF.